This T cell receptor beta chain was documented in a study of identical twins. Study results and limitations: Excess sharing by twins proved weaker in beta out-of-frame sequences. Beta clonotypes that were abundant in cord blood contained fewer insertions, a pattern absent from memory repertoires.

In regard to this clonotype: Its specificity is not known.

Addition of a universal primer site occurred through template switching, and cDNA carried unique molecular identifiers. From the 5' RACE reads, TCRdb called clonotypes with MiXCR, one entry per CDR3 protein. The sample has over 200,000 distinct CDR3 sequences, roughly a tenth seen once. V dropped 4 bases and J dropped 3 bases, with 13 bases sitting between them. Germline CDR1 and CDR2: SGHTA and FQGNSA. This CDR3 has 15 amino acids. The sequence was obtained from a young woman in good health. The material sequenced was memory (CD45RO+) T cells sorted from blood. This sequence joins TRBV7-2 and TRBJ1-3; D is unresolved. CDR3 loop: CASSSTRTGGNTIYF. The CDR3 DNA sequence: TGTGCCAGCAGCTCTACGCGGACCGGTGGAAACACCATATATTTT.